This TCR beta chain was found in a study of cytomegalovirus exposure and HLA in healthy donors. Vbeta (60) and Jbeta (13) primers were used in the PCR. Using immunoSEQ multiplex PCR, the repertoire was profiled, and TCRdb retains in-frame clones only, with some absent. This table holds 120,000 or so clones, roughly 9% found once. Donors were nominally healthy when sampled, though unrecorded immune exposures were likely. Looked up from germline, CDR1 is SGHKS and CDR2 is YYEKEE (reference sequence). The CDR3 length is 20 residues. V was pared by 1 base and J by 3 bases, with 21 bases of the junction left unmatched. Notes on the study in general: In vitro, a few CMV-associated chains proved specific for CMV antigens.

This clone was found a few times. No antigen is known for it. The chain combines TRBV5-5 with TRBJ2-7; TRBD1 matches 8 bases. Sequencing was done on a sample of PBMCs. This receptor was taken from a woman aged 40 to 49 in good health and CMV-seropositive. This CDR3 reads CASSLPESYLAGQAGYEQYF. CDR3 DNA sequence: TGTGCCAGCAGCTTGCCCGAGTCTTACCTTGCGGGACAGGCGGGCTACGAGCAGTACTTC. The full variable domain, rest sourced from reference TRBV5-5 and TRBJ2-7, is DAGVTQSPTHLIKTRGQQVTLRCSPISGHKSVSWYQQVLGQGPQFIFQYYEKEERGRGNFPDRFSARQFPNYSSELNVNALLLGDSALYLCASSLPESYLAGQAGYEQYFGPGTRLTVT.